These 4 T cell receptor beta chains came from one sample sequenced in a study of cytomegalovirus exposure and HLA in healthy donors (dated by TCRdb to 2017 to 2019). The library relied on the immunoSEQ multiplex PCR assay. The multiplex PCR relied on a mix of 60 forward primers for TCR Vbeta segments and 13 reverse primers for TCR Jbeta segments. TCRdb re-hosts the immuneACCESS table, in-frame sequences only. Its copies lack some clones; in the studies checked, an unresolved V gene accounts for under half of them, and the cause for the rest is not known. The table for this sample lists approximately 140,000 clones; around 85% of them were counted only once. The biggest ten clones account for 1.5% to 2% of the sample. The specimen sequenced was PBMCs. These receptors came from a boy between 10 and 17 years old in good health and CMV-seronegative.

V usage is TRBV4-3 and J usage is TRBJ1-4, with 7 bases that match TRBD1. Trimming at V came to 3 bases and at J to 3 bases, leaving 4 bases not matched to a gene. This CDR3 region has 15 residues. From germline, CDR1 is LGHNA and CDR2 YSLEER. In DNA, the CDR3 is TGCGCCAGCAGCCAGGGACAGCGATCTAATGAAAAACTGTTTTTT. Protein sequence: CASSQGQRSNEKLFF.

The chain joins TRBV7-9 to TRBJ2-1; no firm D call. This CDR3 is built from 14 residues. Per germline, CDR1 SEHNR and CDR2 FQNEAQ (reference sequence). V gave up 5 bases and J gave up 6 bases, with 14 bases separating them. The CDR3 reads CASSPPLGSNEQFF. The CDR3 nucleotides are TGTGCCAGCAGCCCGCCTCTAGGTAGCAATGAGCAGTTCTTC.

This sequence joins TRBV29-1 and TRBJ1-5; D unresolved. The ends were cut back, 7 bases at V and 5 bases at J, with 21 bases in the middle. The CDR3 sequence is 15 residues long. Germline V gene lookup returns CDR1 SQVTM and CDR2 ANQGSEA. CDR3 nucleotide sequence: TGCAGCGCCCTTACCGGGAGGAGGGAGGATCAGCCCCAGCATTTT. Its protein product is CSALTGRREDQPQHF.

V gene TRBV7-2 combines with J gene TRBJ2-7; unclear D gene. Trimming cost V 2 bases and J 0 bases, with 8 bases left between them. CDR3 size: 14 residues. CDR1 is SGHTA, CDR2 FQGNSA, per germline. CDR3 protein: CASSLFSRSYEQYF. Written as DNA, the CDR3 is TGTGCCAGCAGCTTATTTTCCCGCTCCTACGAGCAGTACTTC.